This T cell receptor (beta chain) was sequenced for a study of CD8 T cells in ankylosing spondylitis. Points from the study as a whole: For ankylosing spondylitis blood, a TCR beta motif of seven to nine highly homologous variants appeared characteristic. Some of the motif variants had earlier been found in reactive arthritis patients' fluid and blood. Enrichment of disease-linked clones was reportedly significant in matched ankylosing spondylitis synovial fluid.

CDR3 length equals 18 residues. The ends lost 5 bases at V and 1 base at J; junction bases unmatched: 15. Per the germline V gene, CDR1 is DFQATT and CDR2 is SNEGSKA (reference sequence). For TCR beta, libraries came from quantitative 5'-RACE with molecular barcodes. TCRdb recomputed calls from the 5' RACE reads with MiXCR, one row per CDR3 protein. Of about 240,000 distinct CDR3 sequences in the sample, about 10% were seen once. This clonotype was observed many times. The target antigen is unknown. Sequencing input: blood, either unsorted or a sorted T cell fraction (not recorded which). This receptor was obtained from a male donor with ankylosing spondylitis or in good health (not recorded which). V and J are TRBV20-1 and TRBJ1-5; TRBD1 matches 9 bases. Written as DNA, the CDR3 is TGCAGTGCTCGAAATACCGGGACAGGGCTTTTAAGCAATCAGCCCCAGCATTTT. It yields the protein CSARNTGTGLLSNQPQHF.